This T cell receptor beta chain was observed in a study of cytomegalovirus exposure and HLA in healthy donors. Findings of the study overall: Follow-up analysis later connected one missense variant in DCLRE1C with trimming of TCR beta V- and J-genes.

PCR employed 60 Vbeta and 13 Jbeta primers. Here immunoSEQ multiplex PCR was the method, and the copy in TCRdb shows in-frame clones only, minus some. The profile shows 100,000 to 150,000 clones, 65% to 85% of them singletons. A note on this clone: Its target is not known.

V was shortened by 3 bases and J by 1 base, with 10 bases between the two germline ends. CDR1 SGHTA and CDR2 FQGNSA come from the germline V gene. There are 15 residues in the CDR3. The receptor comes from a young man in good health and CMV-seropositive. V and J are TRBV7-2 and TRBJ1-5; a weak D match, TRBD1 (6 bases). The sequenced sample consisted of PBMCs. CDR3 amino acids: CASSFDRLSNQPQHF. In nucleotides, the CDR3 is TGTGCCAGCAGCTTCGACAGGCTGAGCAATCAGCCCCAGCATTTT.